This T cell receptor (beta chain) was identified in a study of blood T cell repertoires in COVID-19. This clone occurred once. This table comes from immunoSEQ multiplex PCR, and its TCRdb copy is limited to in-frame clones, with some not included. The sample lists some 270,000 clones, 75% to 85% occurring once. The CDR3 is 16 amino acids. CDR1 and CDR2 (germline): SGHVS, FNYEAQ. After removal of 5 bases from V and 5 bases from J, the junction contained 11 bases not matched to a gene. Input material: PBMCs or T cells enriched from blood (not recorded which). This receptor was obtained from a woman aged 45 to 65 with acute COVID-19. The V gene is TRBV7-6, the J gene TRBJ1-4; 7 bases map to TRBD1. The CDR3 reads CASSPDPGQINEKLFF. As DNA, the CDR3 is TGTGCCAGCAGCCCCGACCCGGGACAGATAAATGAAAAACTGTTTTTT.